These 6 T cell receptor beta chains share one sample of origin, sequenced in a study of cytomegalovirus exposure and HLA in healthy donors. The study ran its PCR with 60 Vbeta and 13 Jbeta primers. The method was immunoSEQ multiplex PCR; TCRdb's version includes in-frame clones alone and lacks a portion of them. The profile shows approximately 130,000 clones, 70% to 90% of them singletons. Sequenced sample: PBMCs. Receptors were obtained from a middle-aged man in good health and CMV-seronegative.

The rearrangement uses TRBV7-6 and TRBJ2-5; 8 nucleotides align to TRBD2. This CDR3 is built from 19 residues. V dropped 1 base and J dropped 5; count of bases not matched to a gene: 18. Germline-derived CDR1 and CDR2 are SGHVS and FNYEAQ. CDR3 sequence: CASSLDSLPLSGGRETQYF. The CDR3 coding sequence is TGTGCCAGCAGCTTAGACTCGCTACCCCTATCGGGAGGGCGGGAGACCCAGTACTTC. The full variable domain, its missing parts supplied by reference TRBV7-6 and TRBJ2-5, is GAGVSQSPRYKVTKRGQDVALRCDPISGHVSLYWYRQALGQGPEFLTYFNYEAQQDKSGLPNDRFSAERPEGSISTLTIQRTEQRDSAMYRCASSLDSLPLSGGRETQYFGPGTRLLVL.

CDR3 nucleotides: TGTGCCAGCAGGCCCGGGGACTACTCCTACGAGCAGTACTTC. Amino acids: CASRPGDYSYEQYF. The chain combines TRBV27 with TRBJ2-7; 7 nucleotides line up with TRBD2. The germline V gene has CDR1 MNHEY and CDR2 SMNVEV (reference sequence). CDR3 length: 14 amino acids. With V trimmed by 6 bases and J by 0 bases, 5 bases remained unmatched.

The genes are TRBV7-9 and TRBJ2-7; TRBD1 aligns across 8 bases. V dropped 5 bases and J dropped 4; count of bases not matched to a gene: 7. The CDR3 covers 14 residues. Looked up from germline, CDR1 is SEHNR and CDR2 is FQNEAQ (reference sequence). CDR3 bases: TGTGCCAGCAGCCACCCGGACAGGGAATACGAGCAGTACTTC. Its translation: CASSHPDREYEQYF.

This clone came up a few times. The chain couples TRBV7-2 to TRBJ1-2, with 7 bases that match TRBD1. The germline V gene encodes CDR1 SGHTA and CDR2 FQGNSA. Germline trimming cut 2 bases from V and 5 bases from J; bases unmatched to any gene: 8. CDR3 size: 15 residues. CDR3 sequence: CASSLLPRQGYGYTF. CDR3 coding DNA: TGTGCCAGCAGCTTATTGCCAAGACAGGGTTATGGCTACACCTTC.

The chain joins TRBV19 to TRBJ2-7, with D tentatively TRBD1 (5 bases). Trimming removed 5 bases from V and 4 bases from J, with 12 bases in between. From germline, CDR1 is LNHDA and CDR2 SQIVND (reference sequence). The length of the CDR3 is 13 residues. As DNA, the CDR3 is TGTGCCAGTAGTTCGGCAGGGCGGTACGAGCAGTACTTC. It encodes CASSSAGRYEQYF.

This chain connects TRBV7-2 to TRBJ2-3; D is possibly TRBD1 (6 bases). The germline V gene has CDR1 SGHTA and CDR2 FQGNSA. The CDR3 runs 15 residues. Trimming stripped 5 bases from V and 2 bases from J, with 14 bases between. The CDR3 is CASSQSGTNTDTQYF. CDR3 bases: TGTGCCAGCAGCCAATCCGGGACAAACACAGATACGCAGTATTTT.